Listed below are T cell receptor beta chains from one sample, sequenced in a study of shared clonotypes between healthy human individuals. TCRdb keeps only in-frame clones here, not all; method: immunoSEQ multiplex PCR. Among 2 million to 2.5 million clones listed, around 95% were seen once. Sequenced input: naive CD4+ T cells sorted from blood. These receptors were taken from a man between 18 and 29 years old in good health. The conserved cysteine and the conserved F or W are not part of the CDR3 here.

length,V,CDR3
15,TRBV9,ASSVGLAGGAQETQY
11,TRBV30,AWSRSGGETQY
12,TRBV5-1,ASSRQGPPYEQY
13,TRBV21-1,ASSKALPGQGEQF
13,TRBV12-5,ASGYTGPTENIQY
9,TRBV5-1,ADAGTDTQY
13,TRBV5-1,ASSLGAATNEKLF
13,TRBV5-4,ASSLKKAGDTEAF
13,TRBV5-1,ASSLVLGKGDEQY
12,TRBV5-1,ASSASGTGDGYT
10,TRBV29-1,SVATATYEQY
13,TRBV18,ASSPVREYQETQY
13,TRBV4-3,ASSQVNLAVNEQF
14,TRBV2,ASNRRQGGSTDTQY
12,TRBV29-1,SAAPRLRQETQY
14,TRBV5-4,ASSLDGRTSGREQY
12,TRBV15,ATSSDLTYGESV
14,TRBV5-4,ASSFIAGIGTGELF
12,TRBV18,ASSLAGANEKLF
15,TRBV5-1,ASSAVSGGGYGETQY
12,TRBV5-1,ASRGGLTFYEQY
13,TRBV11-2,ASSIGTVSNQPQH
14,TRBV4-1,ASSQDRRTGGTEAF
11,TRBV27,ASRDDSLYGYT
13,TRBV5-4,ASSLSIGREYEQY
11,TRBV29-1,SVAQGSGNTIY
12,TRBV25-1,ASSEVQNSGELF
14,TRBV7-9,ASSSGQREDTGELF
11,TRBV19,ASSRDTYQPQH
13,TRBV6-5,ASSYSIRGTYGYT
14,TRBV11-2,ASSSHSGDRTYEQY
12,TRBV5-1,ASSLIVENTEAF
12,TRBV5-1,ASSLDRGRYEQY
14,TRBV5-1,ASSLGTGGRVDTQY
12,TRBV6-5,ASSYAQWGQTQY
14,TRBV10-3,AISTGGGRTNSPLH
14,TRBV5-8,ASSFLVGGVNYGYT
13,TRBV4-3,ASSLLHPDGLEQY
14,TRBV4-1,ASSLPTGTSEETQY
12,TRBV7-2,ASSKVKGLNEQF
13,TRBV4-1,ASSQDQGLGYEQY
12,TRBV10-3,AISGSFVGNEQF
13,TRBV10-2,ASSAPLVGAGTQY
11,TRBV30,AWSVGMEETQY
14,TRBV10-3,AISESNSYRGNEQF
13,TRBV10-3,AIRFGGDSSYEQY
12,TRBV6-6,ASTLRDSTYEQY
15,TRBV9,ASSPRSAGANTGELF
13,TRBV6-1,ASRKPGQGHREAF